One and the same sample provided the 8 T cell receptor beta chains below, sequenced in a study of blood T cell repertoires in COVID-19 (dated by TCRdb to about 2020). Receptor amplification or capture employed the immunoSEQ multiplex PCR assay. TCRdb stores this immuneACCESS table with in-frame sequences only. Part of the clones is absent; in the studies checked, under half of the shortfall reflects unresolved V genes, and no reason is known for the rest. This sample has more than 120,000 clones in its table, and roughly nine tenths of those were observed once. The ten top clones hold around 1.5% of the sample. The material sequenced was peripheral blood. These receptor sequences come from a human donor in a cohort sampled during active COVID-19.

The V and J genes are TRBV19 and TRBJ1-6; 7 nucleotides match TRBD1. The germline CDR1 and CDR2 sequences are LNHDA and SQIVND (reference sequence). With 4 bases clipped from V and 8 bases from J, the junction kept 5 bases outside the gene matches. The CDR3 is made up of 14 amino acids. The CDR3 nucleotides are TGTGCCAGTAGTACGACAGGGAGGCATTCACCCCTCCACTTT. It translates to CASSTTGRHSPLHF.

This chain links TRBV25-1 with TRBJ1-1; 7 bases agree with TRBD1. Germline trimming cut 4 bases from V and 3 bases from J; bases unmatched to any gene: 8. Germline assignment: CDR1 MGHDK and CDR2 SYGVNS. The CDR3 has 15 amino acids. The CDR3 here is CASSGDSPWDTEAFF. In DNA form, the CDR3 reads TGTGCCAGCAGTGGGGACAGCCCCTGGGACACTGAAGCTTTCTTT.

The V gene is TRBV7-2, the J gene TRBJ2-5, with D possibly TRBD1 on 5 matching bases. The V end lost 1 base, the J end lost 2 bases, and 11 bases lay between the germline ends. Germline CDR1 and CDR2: SGHTA and FQGNSA. This CDR3 contains 15 residues. The CDR3 sequence: CASSLVRVSQETQYF. As DNA, the CDR3 is TGTGCCAGCAGCTTAGTCAGGGTATCACAAGAGACCCAGTACTTC.

The chain has TRBV12-5 and TRBJ2-2; 8 bases map to TRBD2. The CDR3 sequence is 15 residues long. The junction had 3 bases not matched to a gene; V was cut back by 1 base and J by 5 bases. Germline CDR1 LGHNT, CDR2 FRNRAP. The DNA of the CDR3 is TGTGCTAGTGGTTTGGGACGGGAGGGGACCGGGGAGCTGTTTTTT. Its translation is CASGLGREGTGELFF. Supplemented by reference TRBV12-5 and TRBJ2-2, the full variable domain reads DARVTQTPRHKVTEMGQEVTMRCQPILGHNTVFWYRQTMMQGLELLAYFRNRAPLDDSGMPKDRFSAEMPDATLATLKIQPSEPRDSAVYFCASGLGREGTGELFFGEGSRLTVL.

The chain combines TRBV6-5 with TRBJ1-1; D not certain. Germline loops: CDR1 MNHEY, CDR2 SVGAGI. Deletions cut 0 bases from V and 2 bases from J, with 4 bases between. The CDR3 sequence is 13 residues long. The CDR3 DNA reads TGTGCCAGCAGTTACTCCTTAAACACTGAAGCTTTCTTT. Its translation is CASSYSLNTEAFF.

The chain joins TRBV27 to TRBJ2-4, with 8 bases that match TRBD2. Germline assignment: CDR1 MNHEY and CDR2 SMNVEV (reference sequence). The CDR3 has 14 residues. Trimming at V came to 6 bases and at J to 6 bases, leaving 7 bases not matched to a gene. Here the CDR3 DNA reads TGTGCCAGCAGAGGTTTAGCGGGGAGAAACATTCAGTACTTC. Translating gives CASRGLAGRNIQYF.

This clone has only one observation. The chain recombines TRBV27 with TRBJ2-7; D uncertain. Between the trimmed V and J ends, which lost 6 bases and 4 bases, there was a span of 13 bases. The CDR3 length is 13 residues. Per the germline V gene, CDR1 is MNHEY and CDR2 is SMNVEV (reference sequence). The CDR3 DNA sequence: TGTGCCAGCAGAACCTTAAACGGTTACGAGCAGTACTTC. Its protein product is CASRTLNGYEQYF.

V gene TRBV25-1 combines with J gene TRBJ2-7, with D perhaps TRBD1 (6 bases). This CDR3 is 14 amino acids long. The germline V gene has CDR1 MGHDK and CDR2 SYGVNS. Trimming cost V 4 bases and J 7 bases, with 17 bases left between them. CDR3 DNA: TGTGCCAGCAGTGTTACAGGGTCCCCTCGAGAGCAGTACTTC. Amino acids: CASSVTGSPREQYF.